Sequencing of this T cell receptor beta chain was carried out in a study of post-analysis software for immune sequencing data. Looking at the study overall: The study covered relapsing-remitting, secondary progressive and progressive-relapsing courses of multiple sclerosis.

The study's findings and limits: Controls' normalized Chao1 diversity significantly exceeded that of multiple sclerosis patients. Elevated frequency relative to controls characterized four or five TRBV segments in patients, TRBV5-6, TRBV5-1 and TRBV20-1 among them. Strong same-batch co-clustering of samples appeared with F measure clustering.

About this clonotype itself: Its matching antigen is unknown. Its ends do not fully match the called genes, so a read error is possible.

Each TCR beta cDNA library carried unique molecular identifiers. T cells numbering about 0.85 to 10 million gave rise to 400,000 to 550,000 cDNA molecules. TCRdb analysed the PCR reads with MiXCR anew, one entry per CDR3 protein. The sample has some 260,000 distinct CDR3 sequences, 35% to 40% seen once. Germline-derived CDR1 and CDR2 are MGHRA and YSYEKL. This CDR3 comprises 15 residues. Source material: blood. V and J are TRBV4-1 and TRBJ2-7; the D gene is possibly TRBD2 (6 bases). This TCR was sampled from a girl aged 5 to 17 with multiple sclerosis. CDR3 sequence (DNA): TGCGCCAGCGGCCAAGATAGGAGGGAGAACTACGAGCAGTACTTC. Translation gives CASGQDRRENYEQYF.